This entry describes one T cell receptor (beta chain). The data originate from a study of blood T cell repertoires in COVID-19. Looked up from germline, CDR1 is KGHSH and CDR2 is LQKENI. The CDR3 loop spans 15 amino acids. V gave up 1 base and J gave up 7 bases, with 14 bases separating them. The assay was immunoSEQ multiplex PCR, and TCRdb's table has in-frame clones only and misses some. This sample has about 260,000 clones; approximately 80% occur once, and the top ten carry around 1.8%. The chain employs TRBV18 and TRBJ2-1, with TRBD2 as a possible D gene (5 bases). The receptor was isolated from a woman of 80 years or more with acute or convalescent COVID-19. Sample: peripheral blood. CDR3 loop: CASSPQSGRINEQFF. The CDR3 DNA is TGTGCCAGCTCACCACAAAGCGGAAGAATAAATGAGCAGTTCTTC.